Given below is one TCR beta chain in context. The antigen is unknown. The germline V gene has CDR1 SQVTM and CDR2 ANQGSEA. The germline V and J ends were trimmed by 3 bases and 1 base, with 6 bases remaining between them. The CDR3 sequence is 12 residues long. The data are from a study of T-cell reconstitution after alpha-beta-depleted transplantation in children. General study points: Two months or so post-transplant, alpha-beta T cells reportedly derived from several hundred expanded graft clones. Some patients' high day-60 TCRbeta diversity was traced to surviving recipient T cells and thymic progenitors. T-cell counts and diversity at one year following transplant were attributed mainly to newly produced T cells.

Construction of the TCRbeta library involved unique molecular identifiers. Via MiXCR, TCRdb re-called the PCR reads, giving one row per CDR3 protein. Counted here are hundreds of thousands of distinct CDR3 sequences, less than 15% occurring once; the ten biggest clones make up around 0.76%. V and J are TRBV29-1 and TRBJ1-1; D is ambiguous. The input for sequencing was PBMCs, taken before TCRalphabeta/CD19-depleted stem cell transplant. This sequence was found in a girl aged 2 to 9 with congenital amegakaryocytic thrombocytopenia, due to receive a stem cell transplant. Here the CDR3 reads CSVDPGNTEAFF. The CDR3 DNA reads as TGCAGCGTTGACCCGGGGAACACTGAAGCTTTCTTT.